A selection of T cell receptor beta chains follows, all from one sample in a study of cytotoxic CD8 clonotypes in ibrutinib-treated CLL. Clones were sequenced by immunoSEQ multiplex PCR, and TCRdb holds only the in-frame ones, with some missing. The sample lists about 160,000 clones; 70% to 90% were seen once. The material sequenced was PBMCs, taken at disease progression, from a patient treated with ibrutinib. All receptors derive from a human donor with chronic lymphocytic leukemia. CDR3s include the opening cysteine and the closing phenylalanine or tryptophan. Fields, in order: V gene, clone size, J gene, D gene, CDR3 protein, CDR3 DNA. D genes are given only for firm matches. Expanded clones are given a class, and other clones once, few, many or no size at all.

V gene: TRBV15
clone size: once
J gene: TRBJ1-4
D gene: TRBD1
CDR3 protein: CATSRRQGKLFF
CDR3 DNA: TGTGCCACCAGCAGAAGACAGGGGAAACTGTTTTTT

V gene: TRBV7-8
clone size: -
J gene: TRBJ2-1
D gene: TRBD2
CDR3 protein: CASRASGAIDNEQFF
CDR3 DNA: TGTGCCAGCAGAGCTAGCGGAGCCATAGACAATGAGCAGTTCTTC

V gene: TRBV5-1
clone size: -
J gene: TRBJ2-3
D gene: -
CDR3 protein: CASSSFTDTQYF
CDR3 DNA: TGCGCCAGCAGCTCATTCACAGATACGCAGTATTTT

V gene: TRBV20-1
clone size: -
J gene: TRBJ2-1
D gene: -
CDR3 protein: CSARDSWEQFF
CDR3 DNA: TGCAGTGCTAGAGATAGCTGGGAGCAGTTCTTC

V gene: TRBV19
clone size: -
J gene: TRBJ1-4
D gene: TRBD1
CDR3 protein: CASSVTGTVNEKLFF
CDR3 DNA: TGTGCCAGTAGTGTGACCGGGACAGTTAATGAAAAACTGTTTTTT

V gene: TRBV5-1
clone size: -
J gene: TRBJ2-1
D gene: TRBD2
CDR3 protein: CASSLNLAGNSGEQFF
CDR3 DNA: TGCGCCAGCAGCTTGAACCTAGCGGGAAATTCCGGTGAGCAGTTCTTC

V gene: TRBV5-1
clone size: -
J gene: TRBJ1-2
D gene: -
CDR3 protein: CASSLALTGYGYTF
CDR3 DNA: TGCGCCAGCAGCTTGGCGCTTACGGGGTACGGCTACACCTTC

V gene: TRBV6-1
clone size: -
J gene: TRBJ1-4
D gene: -
CDR3 protein: CASSSGTEVYEKLFF
CDR3 DNA: TGTGCCAGCAGTTCCGGGACCGAGGTTTATGAAAAACTGTTTTTT

V gene: TRBV13
clone size: -
J gene: TRBJ2-6
D gene: -
CDR3 protein: CASSFLGTWANVLTF
CDR3 DNA: TGTGCCAGCAGCTTCCTGGGGACCTGGGCCAACGTCCTGACTTTC

V gene: TRBV25-1
clone size: -
J gene: TRBJ1-1
D gene: TRBD1
CDR3 protein: CASSDNRGRTEAFF
CDR3 DNA: TGTGCCAGCAGTGACAACAGGGGGCGCACTGAAGCTTTCTTT

V gene: TRBV27
clone size: -
J gene: TRBJ2-7
D gene: TRBD2
CDR3 protein: CASGLAGGYEQYF
CDR3 DNA: TGTGCCAGCGGACTAGCGGGAGGTTACGAGCAGTACTTC

V gene: TRBV6-6
clone size: -
J gene: TRBJ2-2
D gene: -
CDR3 protein: CASRTRGQEAAGELFF
CDR3 DNA: TGTGCCAGCAGAACGCGGGGGCAGGAGGCGGCCGGGGAGCTGTTTTTT

V gene: TRBV5-6
clone size: -
J gene: TRBJ2-3
D gene: -
CDR3 protein: CASFEGWGTDTQYF
CDR3 DNA: TGTGCCAGCTTTGAGGGGTGGGGCACAGATACGCAGTATTTT

V gene: TRBV9
clone size: -
J gene: TRBJ2-1
D gene: TRBD2
CDR3 protein: CASSVASGARPNNEQFF
CDR3 DNA: TGTGCCAGCAGCGTAGCTAGCGGAGCGCGACCCAACAATGAGCAGTTCTTC

V gene: TRBV15
clone size: -
J gene: TRBJ2-5
D gene: TRBD2
CDR3 protein: CATSAKLAGAIQETQYF
CDR3 DNA: TGTGCCACCAGCGCCAAACTAGCGGGCGCGATCCAAGAGACCCAGTACTTC

V gene: TRBV7-9
clone size: few
J gene: TRBJ2-6
D gene: TRBD1
CDR3 protein: CASSTGQSSGANVLTF
CDR3 DNA: TGTGCCAGCAGCACGGGACAGTCCTCTGGGGCCAACGTCCTGACTTTC

V gene: TRBV27
clone size: -
J gene: TRBJ1-2
D gene: -
CDR3 protein: CASSLEGTGGLYGYTF
CDR3 DNA: TGTGCCAGCAGTTTAGAAGGAACCGGGGGCCTCTATGGCTACACCTTC

V gene: TRBV7-8
clone size: -
J gene: TRBJ1-3
D gene: TRBD1
CDR3 protein: CASSLRGRMRNTIYF
CDR3 DNA: TGTGCCAGCAGTCTCAGGGGGCGCATGAGAAACACCATATATTTT

V gene: TRBV19
clone size: -
J gene: TRBJ2-7
D gene: -
CDR3 protein: CASSIGQNYEQYF
CDR3 DNA: TGTGCCAGTAGTATCGGACAGAACTACGAGCAGTACTTC

V gene: TRBV15
clone size: -
J gene: TRBJ1-5
D gene: -
CDR3 protein: CATSRDGVSQPQHF
CDR3 DNA: TGTGCCACCAGCAGAGATGGAGTGAGCCAGCCCCAGCATTTT

V gene: TRBV21-1
clone size: -
J gene: TRBJ1-2
D gene: -
CDR3 protein: CASSNRDGYTF
CDR3 DNA: TGTGCCAGCAGCAACAGGGATGGCTACACCTTC

V gene: TRBV13
clone size: -
J gene: TRBJ2-5
D gene: -
CDR3 protein: CASSRSRQVRETQYF
CDR3 DNA: TGTGCCAGCAGCCGATCTCGACAGGTCAGAGAGACCCAGTACTTC

V gene: TRBV6-5
clone size: -
J gene: TRBJ1-5
D gene: -
CDR3 protein: CASSYYSSNQPQHF
CDR3 DNA: TGTGCCAGCAGTTACTACAGTAGCAATCAGCCCCAGCATTTT

V gene: TRBV30
clone size: few
J gene: TRBJ2-5
D gene: -
CDR3 protein: CAWSRGAGRRQTQYF
CDR3 DNA: TGTGCCTGGAGTCGTGGGGCGGGAAGGCGTCAGACCCAGTACTTC

V gene: TRBV5-4
clone size: once
J gene: TRBJ2-1
D gene: -
CDR3 protein: CASSLAESDSGKQFF
CDR3 DNA: TGTGCCAGCAGCTTGGCTGAGAGCGACAGCGGTAAGCAGTTCTTC

V gene: TRBV7-6
clone size: -
J gene: TRBJ2-6
D gene: -
CDR3 protein: CASSFTASGANVLTF
CDR3 DNA: TGTGCCAGCAGCTTTACAGCCTCTGGGGCCAACGTCCTGACTTTC

V gene: TRBV30
clone size: -
J gene: TRBJ1-3
D gene: TRBD1
CDR3 protein: CANGQGAGNTIYF
CDR3 DNA: TGTGCTAACGGACAGGGCGCTGGAAACACCATATATTTT

V gene: TRBV2
clone size: -
J gene: TRBJ2-1
D gene: -
CDR3 protein: CATQEGWVNEQFF
CDR3 DNA: TGTGCCACCCAGGAGGGTTGGGTCAATGAGCAGTTCTTC

V gene: TRBV5-4
clone size: -
J gene: TRBJ2-7
D gene: TRBD2
CDR3 protein: CASRLAGSYEQYF
CDR3 DNA: TGTGCCAGCCGACTAGCGGGTTCCTACGAGCAGTACTTC

V gene: TRBV5-1
clone size: -
J gene: TRBJ2-5
D gene: TRBD2
CDR3 protein: CASSWPGGQETQYF
CDR3 DNA: TGCGCCAGCAGCTGGCCGGGGGGGCAAGAGACCCAGTACTTC

V gene: TRBV5-4
clone size: -
J gene: TRBJ2-1
D gene: TRBD2
CDR3 protein: CASSRTSVDPNEQFF
CDR3 DNA: TGTGCCAGCAGCAGGACTAGCGTCGACCCCAATGAGCAGTTCTTC

V gene: TRBV5-4
clone size: -
J gene: TRBJ2-2
D gene: -
CDR3 protein: CASSLWAGSGELFF
CDR3 DNA: TGTGCCAGCAGCTTGTGGGCAGGGAGTGGGGAGCTGTTTTTT

V gene: TRBV7-6
clone size: -
J gene: TRBJ2-3
D gene: -
CDR3 protein: CASGSTDTQYF
CDR3 DNA: TGTGCCAGCGGAAGCACAGATACGCAGTATTTT

V gene: TRBV28
clone size: -
J gene: TRBJ1-1
D gene: -
CDR3 protein: CASRLYVEGHTEAFF
CDR3 DNA: TGTGCCAGCCGTCTTTACGTGGAAGGACACACTGAAGCTTTCTTT

V gene: TRBV2
clone size: -
J gene: TRBJ2-3
D gene: -
CDR3 protein: CASSERTGRPSTDTQYF
CDR3 DNA: TGTGCCAGCAGTGAACGTACCGGGCGGCCTAGCACAGATACGCAGTATTTT

V gene: TRBV7-9
clone size: -
J gene: TRBJ1-2
D gene: -
CDR3 protein: CASSHTFGYGYTF
CDR3 DNA: TGTGCCAGCAGCCATACGTTTGGGTATGGCTACACCTTC

V gene: TRBV27
clone size: -
J gene: TRBJ2-7
D gene: TRBD1
CDR3 protein: CASRISRTGGWEQYF
CDR3 DNA: TGTGCCAGCAGGATCTCCCGGACAGGGGGCTGGGAGCAGTACTTC

V gene: TRBV19
clone size: -
J gene: TRBJ1-1
D gene: -
CDR3 protein: CASSMGPRGTEAFF
CDR3 DNA: TGTGCCAGTAGTATGGGACCCAGGGGTACTGAAGCTTTCTTT

V gene: TRBV7-8
clone size: -
J gene: TRBJ2-3
D gene: TRBD1
CDR3 protein: CASSFRGPDTQYF
CDR3 DNA: TGTGCCAGCAGCTTTAGGGGGCCAGATACGCAGTATTTT

V gene: TRBV15
clone size: -
J gene: TRBJ1-2
D gene: -
CDR3 protein: CATSRMGKYGYTF
CDR3 DNA: TGTGCCACCAGCAGAATGGGAAAGTATGGCTACACCTTC

V gene: TRBV4-2
clone size: -
J gene: TRBJ2-7
D gene: -
CDR3 protein: CASSQEKRSSYEQYF
CDR3 DNA: TGTGCCAGCAGCCAAGAGAAGCGGAGCTCCTACGAGCAGTACTTC

V gene: TRBV30
clone size: -
J gene: TRBJ2-2
D gene: TRBD2
CDR3 protein: CAWRSSGLNTGELFF
CDR3 DNA: TGTGCCTGGAGGAGTAGCGGGTTGAACACCGGGGAGCTGTTTTTT

V gene: TRBV7-2
clone size: -
J gene: TRBJ1-5
D gene: -
CDR3 protein: CASSLDRSYGQPQHF
CDR3 DNA: TGTGCCAGCAGCCTCGACAGGTCCTATGGGCAGCCCCAGCATTTT

V gene: TRBV30
clone size: -
J gene: TRBJ2-4
D gene: -
CDR3 protein: CAWSQSLRENIQYF
CDR3 DNA: TGTGCCTGGAGTCAGTCTCTGAGGGAAAACATTCAGTACTTC

V gene: TRBV5-1
clone size: -
J gene: TRBJ2-7
D gene: TRBD2
CDR3 protein: CASSATGGPPYEQYF
CDR3 DNA: TGCGCCAGCAGCGCGACGGGAGGGCCGCCCTACGAGCAGTACTTC

V gene: TRBV19
clone size: -
J gene: TRBJ2-3
D gene: TRBD1
CDR3 protein: CASSIGQETDTQYF
CDR3 DNA: TGTGCCAGTAGTATCGGACAGGAAACAGATACGCAGTATTTT

V gene: TRBV2
clone size: -
J gene: TRBJ2-2
D gene: TRBD2
CDR3 protein: CASTGGRNGELFF
CDR3 DNA: TGTGCCAGCACCGGGGGGAGGAACGGGGAGCTGTTTTTT

V gene: TRBV9
clone size: -
J gene: TRBJ2-2
D gene: -
CDR3 protein: CASSGTLANTGELFF
CDR3 DNA: TGTGCCAGCAGCGGAACTCTAGCGAACACCGGGGAGCTGTTTTTT

V gene: TRBV28
clone size: -
J gene: TRBJ1-5
D gene: -
CDR3 protein: CASTRWGGGNQPQHF
CDR3 DNA: TGTGCCAGCACCAGATGGGGAGGGGGCAATCAGCCCCAGCATTTT

V gene: TRBV5-1
clone size: -
J gene: TRBJ2-2
D gene: -
CDR3 protein: CASLSSGAANTGELFF
CDR3 DNA: TGCGCCAGCCTGTCCTCTGGGGCAGCGAACACCGGGGAGCTGTTTTTT

V gene: TRBV6-6
clone size: -
J gene: TRBJ2-3
D gene: TRBD2
CDR3 protein: CASSYSGGRATDTQYF
CDR3 DNA: TGTGCCAGCAGTTACTCGGGCGGGAGGGCCACAGATACGCAGTATTTT

V gene: TRBV11-1
clone size: -
J gene: TRBJ1-1
D gene: -
CDR3 protein: CASSLAGANTEAFF
CDR3 DNA: TGTGCCAGCAGCTTAGCGGGGGCGAACACTGAAGCTTTCTTT

V gene: TRBV11-2
clone size: once
J gene: TRBJ1-2
D gene: -
CDR3 protein: CASSFQLGRGYGYTF
CDR3 DNA: TGTGCCAGCAGCTTCCAACTGGGGCGGGGCTATGGCTACACCTTC

V gene: TRBV6-5
clone size: -
J gene: TRBJ2-7
D gene: TRBD2
CDR3 protein: CASSYTLAGDYEQYF
CDR3 DNA: TGTGCCAGCAGTTACACACTAGCGGGAGACTACGAGCAGTACTTC

V gene: TRBV9
clone size: -
J gene: TRBJ2-1
D gene: TRBD2
CDR3 protein: CASTGAGGSLEQFF
CDR3 DNA: TGTGCCAGCACCGGAGCGGGAGGGAGTTTGGAGCAGTTCTTC